The clone carrying this T cell receptor (beta chain) appeared many times. TCRdb called the reads again in MiXCR, with one record for every CDR3 protein. The sample consists of some 180,000 distinct CDR3 sequences, roughly 9.8% of them appearing once. The sample is drawn from a study of T cell repertoires in cytomegalovirus infection. This CDR3 comprises 13 residues. V was clipped by 8 bases and J by 0 bases, with 10 bases between them. Germline V gene sequence: CDR1 MNHEY, CDR2 SVGEGT. V gene TRBV6-2 or TRBV6-3 combines with J gene TRBJ1-1; weak D call: TRBD1 (6 bases). Sequencing input: PBMCs. The sequence was collected from a human donor in good health (CMV status not recorded). Some clones in this sample may be carry-over from other donors' samples. The CDR3 sequence: CASSKGVNTEAFF. DNA for the CDR3: TGTGCCAGCTCGAAGGGGGTGAACACTGAAGCTTTCTTT.